A single sample gave rise to the 5 T cell receptor beta chains below, sequenced in a study of cytomegalovirus exposure and HLA in healthy donors. Primers: 60 Vbeta forward and 13 Jbeta reverse. The protocol was immunoSEQ multiplex PCR, while the TCRdb copy is restricted to in-frame clones and leaves out a portion. The sample has 43,000 or so clones; around three quarters are singletons. The source material was PBMCs. The source is a young man in good health and CMV-seronegative.

V is TRBV6-1 and J is TRBJ2-2; TRBD1 matches 7 bases. J gave up 1 base and V 6 bases, and 2 bases lay outside the gene matches. The V gene's germline CDR1 is MNHNS and CDR2 SASEGT. The CDR3 has 14 amino acids. The DNA for the CDR3 is TGTGCCAGCAGGGGACAGCAGAACACCGGGGAGCTGTTTTTT. Translated, it gives CASRGQQNTGELFF.

V is TRBV7-7 and J is TRBJ2-1; 8 bases align to TRBD2. J lost 8 bases, V lost 3 bases, and 9 bases had no gene match. CDR1 and CDR2 from the germline V gene are SSHAT and FNYEAQ (reference sequence). The CDR3 length is 15 residues. As DNA, the CDR3 is TGTGCCAGCAGCTTTGCCGGGAGGGCCAATGATGAGCAGTTCTTC. Translated, it gives CASSFAGRANDEQFF.

The chain recombines TRBV2 with TRBJ2-2; TRBD1 agrees at 8 bases. Germline CDR1 SNHLY, CDR2 FYNNEI. J was trimmed by 2 bases and V by 4 bases; bases with no gene match: 3. The CDR3 sequence is 15 residues long. This chain's CDR3 is CASSGQGLNTGELFF. In DNA form, the CDR3 reads TGTGCCAGCAGTGGACAGGGGCTCAACACCGGGGAGCTGTTTTTT.

The rearrangement links TRBV7-8 to TRBJ2-2; the D gene is possibly TRBD2 (6 bases). The CDR3 length is 16 residues. CDR1 and CDR2 (germline): SGHVS, FQNEAQ. The V and J ends lost 5 bases and 4 bases respectively, with 17 bases between them. CDR3 sequence reads: CASSLSGVMSTGELFF. CDR3 nucleotide sequence: TGTGCCAGCAGCCTGTCGGGGGTTATGAGCACCGGGGAGCTGTTTTTT.

Remarks on this clone: This may stem from a read error, because a much larger clone lies one nucleotide away. Other DNA sequences in this specimen translate into the identical CDR3. The genes are TRBV2 and TRBJ2-7, with D possibly being TRBD1 (5 bases). Trimming cost V 7 bases and J 0 bases, with 19 bases left between them. The CDR3 has 16 amino acids. Germline loops: CDR1 SNHLY, CDR2 FYNNEI. The CDR3 bases are TGTGCCAGCACCAATCTAGGGCAGGGAAGCTCCTACGAGCAGTACTTC. Protein sequence: CASTNLGQGSSYEQYF.